This TCR beta chain came from a study of blood T cell repertoires in COVID-19. Study information: Italy, Spain and the United States were the sources of the convalescent and acute COVID-19 samples.

Looked up from germline, CDR1 is SGHDN and CDR2 is FVKESK. This CDR3 has 16 amino acids. The V segment lost 4 bases and the J segment 0 bases; nucleotides outside the gene matches: 4. Assay: immunoSEQ multiplex PCR; the TCRdb copy retains only in-frame clones and omits some. The repertoire holds tens of thousands of clones, 88% seen once, with 5.1% in the top ten. The sequence came from a human donor in a cohort sampled during active COVID-19. The chain combines TRBV14 with TRBJ2-1; 9 bases agree with TRBD1. What was sequenced was peripheral blood. CDR3 nucleotide sequence: TGTGCCAGCAGCCGCCTGACAGGGGGCTCCTACAATGAGCAGTTCTTC. As protein: CASSRLTGGSYNEQFF.